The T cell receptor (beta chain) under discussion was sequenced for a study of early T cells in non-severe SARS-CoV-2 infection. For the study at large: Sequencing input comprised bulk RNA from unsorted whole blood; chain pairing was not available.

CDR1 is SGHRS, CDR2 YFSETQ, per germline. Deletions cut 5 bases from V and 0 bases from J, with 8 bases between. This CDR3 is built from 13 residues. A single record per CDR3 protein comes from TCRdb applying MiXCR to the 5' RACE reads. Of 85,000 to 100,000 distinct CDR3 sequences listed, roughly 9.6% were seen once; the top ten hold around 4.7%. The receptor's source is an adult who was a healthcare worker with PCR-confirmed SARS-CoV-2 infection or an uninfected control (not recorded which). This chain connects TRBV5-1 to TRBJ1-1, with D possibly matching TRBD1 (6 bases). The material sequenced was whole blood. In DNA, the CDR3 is TGCGCCAGCAGACAGGGAGTGAACACTGAAGCTTTCTTT. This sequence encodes CASRQGVNTEAFF. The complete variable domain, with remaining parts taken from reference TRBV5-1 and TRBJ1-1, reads KAGVTQTPRYLIKTRGQQVTLSCSPISGHRSVSWYQQTPGQGLQFLFEYFSETQRNKGNFPGRFSGRQFSNSRSEMNVSTLELGDSALYLCASRQGVNTEAFFGQGTRLTVV.